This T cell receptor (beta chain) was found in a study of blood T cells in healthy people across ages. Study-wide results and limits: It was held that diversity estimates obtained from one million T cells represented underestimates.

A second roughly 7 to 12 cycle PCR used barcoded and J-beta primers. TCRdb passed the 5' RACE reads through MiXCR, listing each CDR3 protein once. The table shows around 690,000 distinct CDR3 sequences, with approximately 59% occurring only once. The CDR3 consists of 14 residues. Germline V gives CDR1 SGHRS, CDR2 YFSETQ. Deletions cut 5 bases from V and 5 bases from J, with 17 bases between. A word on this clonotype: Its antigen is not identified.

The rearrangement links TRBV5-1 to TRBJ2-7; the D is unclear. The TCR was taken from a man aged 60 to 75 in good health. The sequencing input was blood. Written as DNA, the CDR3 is TGCGCCAGCAGAGAGGTACTTGGTCGGAACGAGCAGTACTTC. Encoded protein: CASREVLGRNEQYF.